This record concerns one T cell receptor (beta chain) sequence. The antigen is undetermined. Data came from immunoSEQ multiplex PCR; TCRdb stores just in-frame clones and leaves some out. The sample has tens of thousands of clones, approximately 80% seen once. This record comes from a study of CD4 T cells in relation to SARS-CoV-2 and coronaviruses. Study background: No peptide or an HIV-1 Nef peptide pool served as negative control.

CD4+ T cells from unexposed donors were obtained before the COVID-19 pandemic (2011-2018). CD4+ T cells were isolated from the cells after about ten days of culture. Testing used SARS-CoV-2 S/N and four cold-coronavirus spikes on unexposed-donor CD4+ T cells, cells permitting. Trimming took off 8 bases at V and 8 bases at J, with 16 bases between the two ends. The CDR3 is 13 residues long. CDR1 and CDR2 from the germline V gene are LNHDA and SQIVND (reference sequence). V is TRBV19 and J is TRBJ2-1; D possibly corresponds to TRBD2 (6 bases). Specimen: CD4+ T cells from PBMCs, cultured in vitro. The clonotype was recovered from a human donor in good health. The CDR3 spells CASGTGIYHEQFF. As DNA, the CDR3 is TGTGCCAGTGGGACTGGGATATATCATGAGCAGTTCTTC.